This TCR beta chain was identified in a study of response to subunit inactivated influenza vaccine. From the RT-PCR reads, TCRdb called clonotypes with MiXCR, one entry per CDR3 protein. The sample consists of 500,000 to 650,000 distinct CDR3 sequences, about 7.6% of them appearing once. The V gene's germline CDR1 is DFQATT and CDR2 SNEGSKA (reference sequence). Deletions cut 1 base from V and 4 bases from J, with 7 bases between. The CDR3 consists of 12 residues. The chain has TRBV20-1 and TRBJ2-5; D gene ambiguous. The sequence was obtained from a man between 50 and 69 years old who received an inactivated influenza vaccine. This material consisted of PBMCs from blood, taken about 23 months after vaccination. CDR3 in amino acids: CSARGALETQYF. For the CDR3, the DNA is TGCAGTGCTAGAGGAGCTCTAGAGACCCAGTACTTC.